This T cell receptor (beta chain) comes out of a study of PD-L1 blockade in urothelial cancer (TCRdb year 2017). Study-level background: All patients started therapy around 2014 and received atezolizumab 1,200 mg intravenously every 3 weeks. An exploratory multi-omic analysis was conducted of the somatic, immune and clinical correlates of response to PD-L1 blockade with atezolizumab in urothelial cancer. Under 30 patients had pretreatment blood TCR-seq, about 24 had at least one posttreatment blood collection, and about 24 had tumor TCR-seq. Twenty-five of 29 patients were males with bladder-origin urothelial cancer, and about 60% of the 29 reported a prior smoking history. A median of about 150,000 T cells and approximately 83,000 unique TCRs was obtained from blood samples, and a median clonality of roughly 0.08 was observed. Pretreatment tumor samples, along with matched peripheral blood serially collected before and after atezolizumab treatment, were subjected to TCR sequencing. Durable clinical benefit was defined as a progression-free survival longer than 6 months, and TCR features were additionally tested against progression-free survival and overall survival. Eight to ten patients achieved durable clinical benefit and fewer than 25 did not. In the same patients, pretreatment tumors underwent whole exome sequencing and RNA sequencing in addition to TCR sequencing. Blood samples were analyzed 3 weeks after the start of treatment (second dose) and 6 weeks after the start of treatment. Patients had an ECOG performance status of 0 or 1 and had received between 0 and 3 prior chemotherapy regimens.

CDR1 and CDR2 (GTSNPN, SVGIG) derive from the germline V gene (reference sequence). V gives up 5 bases and J gives up 4 bases, and the segment between their germline ends measures 11 bases. From its cysteine to its phenylalanine, the CDR3 spans 12 amino acids. Kept here is only the CDR3 DNA, which spans 36 bases and is read in frame from base 1. This clone was seen more than once but under ten times. Its antigen remains undetermined. Nothing much larger sits one base from this clone, and base qualities are not available. To estimate absolute template abundance from read counts, synthetic TCR analog templates were spiked into each PCR. The immunoSEQ assay used bias-controlled V and J gene primers to amplify TCRbeta CDR3 regions from genomic DNA. Rearranged TCRbeta segments were sequenced at approximately 20X coverage. Regarding the original processing steps: Clustering was used to correct sequencing errors, and CDR3s were annotated against IMGT so that V, D and J genes could be assigned. Downstream analyses used only productive TCRbeta rearrangements, leaving out any out-of-frame or stop-codon sequences. Clonality was calculated as one minus the Shannon entropy normalized by the log of the number of unique productive sequences. Clones differing between time points or between blood and tumor were identified using Fisher's exact test with Benjamini-Hochberg correction, with an adjusted p below 0.01 applied as the threshold. Entries here come from immuneACCESS through TCRdb and include only in-frame sequences with V and J called. Some clones fail to appear in such tables; in the studies checked, an unresolved V gene covers under half of the shortfall, and the cause of the remainder is unknown. V and J calls and clone size are copied from that table; D and trimming were computed from the DNA. A total of 50,000 to 65,000 clones appear in this sample, about 80% of them only once. The top ten constitute approximately 6% of the sample.

Broad study findings and their caveats: Because the sample size was small (n ≈ 30) and many exploratory analyses were performed, the results are intended to be hypothesis-generating. Improved progression-free and overall survival was associated with having pretreatment peripheral blood TCR clonality below the median. Among patients with durable benefit, tumor-associated TCR clones showed greater expansion in peripheral blood 3 weeks after treatment started (n ≈ 23, p = 0.022).

The cohort comprised roughly 30 patients with locally advanced or metastatic urothelial carcinoma treated at Memorial Sloan Kettering on a trial protocol. Peripheral blood mononuclear cells were collected pretreatment and during treatment, with between 1 and 8 total time points obtained per patient. The Qiagen DNeasy Blood extraction kit was used to purify genomic DNA from total PBMCs and tumor samples. PBMCs were collected pretreatment and during treatment, and were isolated and stored as previously described. The sample was PBMCs, taken around atezolizumab (anti-PD-L1) treatment. The chain employs TRBV30 and TRBJ1-1; TRBD1 could be the D gene, as 6 bases match. The receptor comes from a man aged 40-49 years with urothelial cancer. In nucleotide form, the sequence is TGTGCCTGGGGGACATCGGGCACTGAAGCTTTCTTT. Its protein reads: CAWGTSGTEAFF. Full variable domain (CDR3 extended with the reference TRBV30 and TRBJ1-1 proteins): SQTIHQWPATLVQPVGSPLSLECTVEGTSNPNLYWYRQAAGRGLQLLFYSVGIGQISSEVPQNLSASRPQDRQFILSSKKLLLSDSGFYLCAWGTSGTEAFFGQGTRLTVV.